This TCR beta chain was observed in a study of blood T cell repertoires in COVID-19. The CDR3 spans 13 residues. CDR1 KGHSH and CDR2 LQKENI come from the germline V gene. Trimming cost V 0 bases and J 3 bases, with 5 bases left between them. This clone appeared a few times. Generated by immunoSEQ multiplex PCR, the TCRdb table keeps only in-frame clones and is missing some. The profile shows a few hundred thousand clones, about 70% of them singletons. Source material: peripheral blood. This chain uses TRBV18 with TRBJ2-5, with a possible D match to TRBD2 (5 bases). This clonotype was sampled from a woman aged 80 or over with acute or convalescent COVID-19. The CDR3 DNA is TGTGCCAGCTCACCACCGGGAGAAGAGACCCAGTACTTC. Translation: CASSPPGEETQYF.